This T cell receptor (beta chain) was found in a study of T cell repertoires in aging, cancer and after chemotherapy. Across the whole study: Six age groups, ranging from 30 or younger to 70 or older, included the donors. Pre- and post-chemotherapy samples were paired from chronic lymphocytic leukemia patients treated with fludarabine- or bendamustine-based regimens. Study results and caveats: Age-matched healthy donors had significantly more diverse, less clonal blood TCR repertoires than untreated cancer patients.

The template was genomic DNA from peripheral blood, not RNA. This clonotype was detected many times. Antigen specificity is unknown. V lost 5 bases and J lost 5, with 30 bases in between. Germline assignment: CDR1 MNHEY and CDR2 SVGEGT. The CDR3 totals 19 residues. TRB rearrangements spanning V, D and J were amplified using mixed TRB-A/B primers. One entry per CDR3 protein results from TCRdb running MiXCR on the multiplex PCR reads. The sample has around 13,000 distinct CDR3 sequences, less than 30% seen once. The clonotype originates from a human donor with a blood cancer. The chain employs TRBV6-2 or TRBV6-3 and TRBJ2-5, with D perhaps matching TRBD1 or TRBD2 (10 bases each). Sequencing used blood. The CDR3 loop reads CASSLRQGAASGSAETQYF. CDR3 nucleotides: TGTGCCAGCAGTCTCCGACAGGGGGCGGCTAGCGGGAGTGCGGAGACCCAGTACTTC.